This T cell receptor beta chain derives from a study of T cells in localized non-small cell lung cancer. Only in-frame clones appear in the TCRdb table, and some are missing; sequencing was by immunoSEQ multiplex PCR. The sample lists about 36,000 clones; approximately 90% were seen once. This clone appeared a single time. Its target is not known. Findings of the study overall: Adjacent lung tissue had a median around 50 of the top 100 clones found in the tumor. T cell clonality was highest in uninvolved adjacent lung, above tumor.

The clonotype was recovered from a female donor over 55 with stage I lung adenocarcinoma. The sample consisted of peripheral blood, taken before any cancer treatment.

CDR3 bases: TGTGCCAGCAGCGTCGACAGGCTCGAGGATACGCAGTATTTT. Translating it yields CASSVDRLEDTQYF. This chain links TRBV9 with TRBJ2-3; a possible D gene is TRBD1 (6 bases). The CDR3 has 14 amino acids. Germline assignment: CDR1 SGDLS and CDR2 YYNGEE. V was trimmed by 2 bases and J by 6 bases, leaving 13 bases between them.